A selection of T cell receptor beta chains follows, all from one sample in a study of radiation and T cells in renal cell carcinoma. TCRdb keeps only in-frame clones here, not all; method: immunoSEQ multiplex PCR. This table holds about 130,000 clones, approximately 85% found once. The input for sequencing was blood, taken from a patient whose treatment included radiotherapy and nephrectomy. All receptors derive from a man in his fifties with renal cell carcinoma. The CDR3 runs from the conserved cysteine through the conserved F or W. D genes are given only for firm matches. The size entry is marked missing in some rows and otherwise reads once, few, many or a size class.

size	V	D	J	DNA	CDR3
.	TRBV7-9	.	TRBJ2-1	TGTGCCAGCACCCGAGACAGCAATGAGCAGTTCTTC	CASTRDSNEQFF
few	TRBV4-2	.	TRBJ2-2	TGTGCCAGCAGCCAAGATAGGGGCAGGGGAAGTGGCACCGGGGAGCTGTTTTTT	CASSQDRGRGSGTGELFF
once	TRBV5-6	TRBD1	TRBJ2-7	TGTGCCAGCAGCTTGGGGACAGGGTATTACGAGCAGTACTTC	CASSLGTGYYEQYF
.	TRBV11-2	TRBD1	TRBJ2-5	TGTGCCAGCAGCTCCGGGACAGCACTGGGGGAGACCCAGTACTTC	CASSSGTALGETQYF
.	TRBV7-6	.	TRBJ2-7	TGTGCCAGCAGCTCATCATCGGACCCGGAGTCCTTCCGGGGGCAGTACTTC	CASSSSSDPESFRGQYF
.	TRBV4-1	.	TRBJ2-1	TGCGCCAGCAGCCAAATGGGACCATACAATGAGCAGTTCTTC	CASSQMGPYNEQFF
once	TRBV7-9	.	TRBJ2-7	TGTGCCAGCAGCTTAGCCGAAGCCTACGAGCAGTACTTC	CASSLAEAYEQYF
.	TRBV30	.	TRBJ2-2	TGTGCCTGGACCAAACCTTTACGCACCGGGGAGCTGTTTTTT	CAWTKPLRTGELFF
.	TRBV4-1	.	TRBJ1-1	TGCGCCAGCAGCCAAGACCCGGGGGGGGTGGTCACTGAAGCTTTCTTT	CASSQDPGGVVTEAFF
.	TRBV2	.	TRBJ2-6	TGTGCCTCGGGGTCTTCAGTGGCTGGGGCCAACGTCCTGACTTTC	CASGSSVAGANVLTF
.	TRBV6-5	.	TRBJ2-1	TGTGCCAGCAGGAATGACCGGCGAAGGGGTGAGCAGTTCTTC	CASRNDRRRGEQFF
.	TRBV6-1	.	TRBJ2-1	TGTGCCAGCAACCTGAGGGGTGTCAATGAGCAGTTCTTC	CASNLRGVNEQFF
many	TRBV5-1	TRBD1	TRBJ2-1	TGCGCCAGCAGCTTCGAGGGGGCCAATGAGCAGTTCTTC	CASSFEGANEQFF
.	TRBV5-4	TRBD2	TRBJ2-2	TGTGCCAGCAGCTCCCCGGGACTAGCGGGAACGGGGGGGGAGCTGTTTTTT	CASSSPGLAGTGGELFF
.	TRBV28	TRBD1	TRBJ2-1	TGTGCCAGCAGTCCCCCGGGACAGGGGGGCAATGAGCAGTTCTTC	CASSPPGQGGNEQFF
.	TRBV6-6	.	TRBJ2-3	TGTGCCAGCAGACCGAAGGGCCCCCCAGATACGCAGTATTTT	CASRPKGPPDTQYF
.	TRBV29-1	.	TRBJ1-1	TGCAGCGTCGGGGGCAGGGTGGGATTTGACACTGAAGCTTTCTTT	CSVGGRVGFDTEAFF
.	TRBV19	.	TRBJ2-5	TGTGCCAGTAGTATACGGTGGGGGACTGTGGAGACCCAGTACTTC	CASSIRWGTVETQYF
.	TRBV10-1	TRBD2	TRBJ2-5	TGCGCCAGCAGTGACGGACTAGCGGGAGGTGGTTTTGCCCAGTACTTC	CASSDGLAGGGFAQYF
.	TRBV5-8	.	TRBJ2-3	TGTGCCAGCAGCTTGGAGGGACACGAAGTCACAGATACGCAGTATTTT	CASSLEGHEVTDTQYF
.	TRBV29-1	TRBD1	TRBJ2-5	TGCAGCGTTGGATATGGGACAGGGGCAGAGACCCAGTACTTC	CSVGYGTGAETQYF
.	TRBV7-2	.	TRBJ2-1	TGTGCCAGCAGCCTTAGTCGGCACTACAATGAGCAGTTCTTC	CASSLSRHYNEQFF
.	TRBV10-3	TRBD2	TRBJ2-3	TGTGCCATCAGTCGACTAGCGGGGGCCGTGACAGATACGCAGTATTTT	CAISRLAGAVTDTQYF
.	TRBV9	.	TRBJ2-3	TGTGCCAGCAGCGTAGATATCGACAACAGGATAGATACGCAGTATTTT	CASSVDIDNRIDTQYF
once	TRBV7-2	TRBD1	TRBJ1-5	TGTGCCAGCAGCTCCGGACAGGGTATTCAGCCCCAGCATTTT	CASSSGQGIQPQHF
.	TRBV27	TRBD1	TRBJ2-2	TGTGCCAGCACGTGGACAGGGTCCGGGGAGCTGTTTTTT	CASTWTGSGELFF
few	TRBV5-4	.	TRBJ1-1	TGTGCCAGCAGCTTGGCTAAGAACACTGAAGCTTTCTTT	CASSLAKNTEAFF
.	TRBV29-1	TRBD1	TRBJ1-4	TGCAGCGTTGAACAGACAGGGGTTGTTGAAAAACTGTTTTTT	CSVEQTGVVEKLFF
few	TRBV7-3	.	TRBJ1-1	TGTGCCAGCAGCTCCGCGCAGGGTACTGAAGCTTTCTTT	CASSSAQGTEAFF
.	TRBV5-1	TRBD2	TRBJ2-2	TGCGCCAGCAGCTTGGTTGCTGTGGGGACTAAGAACACCGGGGAGCTGTTTTTT	CASSLVAVGTKNTGELFF
.	TRBV7-3	TRBD1	TRBJ1-2	TGTGCCAGCAGCCGACAGGGGCGAGGCGGCTACACCTTC	CASSRQGRGGYTF
few	TRBV5-4	.	TRBJ2-2	TGTGCCAGCAGCCCACCAGGGGATCAGAACACCGGGGAGCTGTTTTTT	CASSPPGDQNTGELFF
.	TRBV7-2	.	TRBJ2-7	TGTGCCAGCAGCTTAGTCGGCCCGGATTACGAGCAGTACTTC	CASSLVGPDYEQYF
.	TRBV5-4	.	TRBJ2-2	TGTGCCAGCAGTGGGGGTCTCTACACCGGGGAGCTGTTTTTT	CASSGGLYTGELFF
.	TRBV27	.	TRBJ2-7	TGTGCCAGCAGCCCCGCCCGGGGCTACGAGCAGTACTTC	CASSPARGYEQYF
.	TRBV10-1	.	TRBJ2-3	TGCGCCAGCAGTGACGAGGGAGGTGGGACAGATACGCAGTATTTT	CASSDEGGGTDTQYF
once	TRBV28	.	TRBJ1-1	TGTGCCAGCAGCGACCCAGGGATTACTGAAGCTTTCTTT	CASSDPGITEAFF
.	TRBV5-1	.	TRBJ2-1	TGCGCCAGCAGCTTGTCCCATCTAGGGTTTCAGTTCTTC	CASSLSHLGFQFF
.	TRBV4-3	TRBD1	TRBJ2-1	TGCGCCAGCAGCCAAGGACAGGGACGCTCCTACAATGAGCAGTTCTTC	CASSQGQGRSYNEQFF
.	TRBV5-1	.	TRBJ2-6	TGCGCCAGCAGCTTGGCGGATCCTGGGGCCAACGTCCTGACTTTC	CASSLADPGANVLTF
.	TRBV6-5	.	TRBJ1-1	TGTGCCAGCAGTTACTTTCCCGTCTTGAACACTGAAGCTTTCTTT	CASSYFPVLNTEAFF
.	TRBV10-3	TRBD1	TRBJ1-1	TGTGCCATCACAAGACAGGGTGACATTGAAGCTTTCTTT	CAITRQGDIEAFF
few	TRBV18	TRBD1	TRBJ2-3	TGTGCCAGCTCACCACGACCGGGACAGGGTGTGGCAGATACGCAGTATTTT	CASSPRPGQGVADTQYF
few	TRBV19	TRBD2	TRBJ2-1	TGTGCCAGTAGTCCATACACTAGCGGGGGAATATCCTACAATGAGCAGTTCTTC	CASSPYTSGGISYNEQFF
.	TRBV11-2	.	TRBJ1-2	TGTGCCAGCAGCTTAGACTACAAGTATGGCTACACCTTC	CASSLDYKYGYTF
.	TRBV27	TRBD2	TRBJ2-3	TGTGCCAGCAGTTCCCGGGACTACACCATTCTGAACACAGATACGCAGTATTTT	CASSSRDYTILNTDTQYF
once	TRBV7-9	.	TRBJ2-6	TGTGCCAGCAGCTTAGGTTCGGCTGGGGCCAACGTCCTGACTTTC	CASSLGSAGANVLTF
once	TRBV7-2	.	TRBJ1-1	TGTGCCAGCAGTCTTAGCCGTACAGGAAACACTGAAGCTTTCTTT	CASSLSRTGNTEAFF
.	TRBV10-3	.	TRBJ1-1	TGTGCCATCAAGCAGGACCTGAACACTGAAGCTTTCTTT	CAIKQDLNTEAFF
.	TRBV7-9	TRBD1	TRBJ1-6	TGTGCCAGCAGCTTCTGGTCGACAGGGTTCTCCCTCCACTTT	CASSFWSTGFSLHF
.	TRBV6-1	.	TRBJ1-5	TGTGCCAGCAGACGATTAAATCAGCCCCAGCATTTT	CASRRLNQPQHF
.	TRBV28	TRBD2	TRBJ2-7	TGTGCCAGCAGTTCACCGGGACTAGCTTCCTACGAGCAGTACTTC	CASSSPGLASYEQYF
.	TRBV6-6	TRBD2	TRBJ2-5	TGTGCCAGCAGTTCCGGACTAGCGGCCCCCCAAGAGACCCAGTACTTC	CASSSGLAAPQETQYF
.	TRBV29-1	.	TRBJ2-3	TGCAGCGTAGGTCCAGATACGCAGTATTTT	CSVGPDTQYF